The 12 T cell receptor beta chains listed next were all sequenced from one sample in a study of T cells in Graves' hyperthyroidism and ophthalmopathy. Researchers amplified the TCR beta CDR3 regions from RNA transcripts. When the TCR CDR3 underwent first-round RT-PCR, the HTBI primer set was used. TCRdb ran MiXCR on the multiplex PCR reads and lists one entry per CDR3 protein. This sample has hundreds of thousands of distinct CDR3 sequences; more than 13% occur once, and the top ten carry 25% to 30%. Sequencing was done on a sample of blood. The receptors originated from a man aged 45-60 years with Graves' ophthalmopathy.

There are many counts of this clonotype. The chain uses TRBV3-1 and TRBJ1-1; D is unclear. The germline V and J ends were trimmed by 4 bases and 5 bases, with 8 bases remaining between them. This CDR3 is built from 12 residues. The germline CDR1 and CDR2 sequences are LGHDT and YNNKEL (reference sequence). CDR3 amino acids: CASSRMGTEAFF. The CDR3 DNA sequence: TGTGCCAGCAGCCGAATGGGGACTGAAGCTTTCTTT.

There are many counts of this clonotype. This sequence joins TRBV30 and TRBJ2-6; D is unclear. The length of the CDR3 is 12 residues. The germline V gene encodes CDR1 GTSNPN and CDR2 SVGIG (reference sequence). Trimming shortened V by 6 bases and J by 3 bases, and 6 bases separated the two germline ends. Written as DNA, the CDR3 is TGTGCCTGCCCGGGTGGGGCCAACGTCCTGACTTTC. Protein sequence: CACPGGANVLTF. Complete variable domain (other parts from reference TRBV30 and TRBJ2-6): SQTIHQWPATLVQPVGSPLSLECTVEGTSNPNLYWYRQAAGRGLQLLFYSVGIGQISSEVPQNLSASRPQDRQFILSSKKLLLSDSGFYLCACPGGANVLTFGAGSRLTVL.

This clonotype showed up just a few times. The V gene is TRBV14, the J gene TRBJ2-7; D uncertain. Germline lookup yields CDR1 SGHDN and CDR2 FVKESK. Trimming stripped 2 bases from V and 9 bases from J, with 11 bases between. CDR3 size: 12 residues. CDR3 amino acids: CASSQMTQGQYF. In DNA form, the CDR3 reads TGTGCCAGCAGCCAAATGACTCAAGGGCAGTACTTC.

With respect to this clonotype: A much larger clonotype is one base distant, so this may be a read error. The rearrangement links TRBV18 to TRBJ2-5; no firm D call. Germline values: CDR1 KGHSH, CDR2 LQKENI. The CDR3 spans 13 residues. The CDR3 nucleotides read TGTGCCAGCCCACCATTAGACCGGGAGACCCAGTACTTC. Translation gives CASPPLDRETQYF.

Ten or more counts support this clonotype. The rearrangement joins TRBV25-1 to TRBJ1-1; tentatively, D is TRBD1 (6 bases). Trimming removed 5 bases from V and 4 bases from J, with 8 bases in between. From germline, CDR1 is MGHDK and CDR2 SYGVNS. The CDR3 loop spans 12 amino acids. Here the CDR3 reads CASSRGVTEAFF. CDR3 in DNA: TGTGCCAGCAGTAGGGGGGTCACTGAAGCTTTCTTT.

This clonotype was found a few times. The chain employs TRBV11-2 and TRBJ2-1; no definite D call. V was pared by 0 bases and J by 0 bases, with 6 bases between. The germline V gene encodes CDR1 SGHAT and CDR2 FQNNGV. This CDR3 contains 15 residues. CDR3 in DNA: TGTGCCAGCAGCTTAGACTACCTCTCCTACAATGAGCAGTTCTTC. Protein: CASSLDYLSYNEQFF.

This clonotype showed up just a few times. This chain's CDR3 is CASSVEQVAEQEAFF. Written as DNA, the CDR3 is TGTGCCAGCAGCGTAGAGCAGGTGGCAGAACAAGAAGCTTTCTTT. The V gene is TRBV9, the J gene TRBJ1-1; D remains unclear. The V end lost 0 bases, the J end lost 8 bases, and 17 bases lay between the germline ends. The CDR3 loop spans 15 amino acids. Per the germline V gene, CDR1 is SGDLS and CDR2 is YYNGEE.

Remarks on this clonotype: This may arise from a read error, as a much more abundant clone is one base away. The rearrangement uses TRBV29-1 and TRBJ2-1, with 8 bases aligning to TRBD2. V shed 7 bases, J shed 6 bases, and the junction held 8 bases outside the gene matches. This CDR3 is 13 amino acids long. Germline V gene sequence: CDR1 SQVTM, CDR2 ANQGSEA. The CDR3 here is CSGGPAGANEQFF. CDR3 DNA: TGCAGCGGAGGACCAGCGGGAGCCAATGAGCAGTTCTTC.

The chain recombines TRBV11-3 with TRBJ2-2; 7 bases match TRBD1. The germline V gene encodes CDR1 SGHNT and CDR2 YENEEA. The ends lost 8 bases at V and 6 bases at J; junction bases unmatched: 6. The CDR3 is made up of 13 amino acids. CDR3 region: CASRTGAAGELFF. The CDR3 DNA reads TGTGCCAGCCGCACAGGGGCCGCCGGGGAGCTGTTTTTT.

This clonotype was seen a handful of times. The chain combines TRBV5-1 with TRBJ2-1; the D is unclear. This CDR3 comprises 14 residues. CDR1 is SGHRS and CDR2 is YFSETQ in the germline V gene. V shed 2 bases and J shed 6 bases, with 12 bases lying between them. CDR3 bases: TGCGCCAGCAGCTTAAACGGACCCCCCAATGAGCAGTTCTTC. Encoded protein: CASSLNGPPNEQFF.

In the case of this clonotype: At one boundary the junction diverges from the germline segment, which might be a read error. V usage is TRBV24-1 and J usage is TRBJ1-1; no reliable D call. The CDR3 is made up of 12 amino acids. The V gene's germline CDR1 is KGHDR and CDR2 SFDVKD. CDR3 loop: CATSGLGTEAFF. The CDR3 nucleotides read TGTGCCACCAGTGGTTTGGGGACTGAAGCTTTCTTT.

The chain combines TRBV18 with TRBJ2-2, with 7 bases identical to TRBD1. Germline CDR1 reads KGHSH; CDR2 reads LQKENI. The V segment lost 6 bases and the J segment 2 bases; nucleotides outside the gene matches: 9. CDR3 length equals 16 residues. The CDR3 loop is CASSQGQTRNTGELFF. The CDR3 nucleotides are TGTGCCAGCTCCCAGGGACAGACAAGAAACACCGGGGAGCTGTTTTTT.